The 12 T cell receptor beta chains below all came from one sample that was sequenced in a study of blood T cell repertoires in COVID-19 (dated by TCRdb to about 2020). The method was the immunoSEQ multiplex PCR assay. TCRdb retrieved this table from immuneACCESS and kept in-frame rearrangements only. Not all clones are present; in checked studies, unresolved V genes account for under half, and no reason is known for the remainder. Counted in this sample were some 180,000 clones; 79% of them appeared once. Around 17% of the sample is in the top ten clones. Sequences were obtained from PBMCs or T cells enriched from blood (not recorded which). The receptors shown here come from a woman in her 70s in a cohort exposed to, infected with or recovered from COVID-19 (not recorded which).

This chain links TRBV5-1 with TRBJ2-7; possibly TRBD1 for D (5 bases). From germline, CDR1 is SGHRS and CDR2 YFSETQ. The CDR3 spans 15 residues. Trimming pared 0 bases from V and 2 bases from J, leaving 12 bases between. The CDR3 DNA is TGCGCCAGCAGCTTGGTGGGGCCTCACACCTACGAGCAGTACTTC. As protein: CASSLVGPHTYEQYF.

The chain couples TRBV7-6 to TRBJ2-7, with D possibly TRBD2 on 6 matching bases. This CDR3 spans 14 amino acids. Trimming shortened V by 5 bases and J by 2 bases, and 13 bases separated the two germline ends. Germline loops: CDR1 SGHVS, CDR2 FNYEAQ. The CDR3 region is CASSPQPGAYEQYF. As DNA, the CDR3 is TGTGCCAGCAGCCCGCAGCCGGGAGCCTACGAGCAGTACTTC.

The genes are TRBV3-1 (or the pseudogene TRBV3-2) and TRBJ2-3, with TRBD1 matching 7 bases. The germline CDR1 and CDR2 sequences are LGHDT and YNNKEL (reference sequence). This CDR3 spans 16 amino acids. Unmatched junction bases numbered 6, after V lost 0 bases and J lost 3 bases. CDR3 DNA: TGTGCCAGCAGCCAAGAGGGTAGGGGGCGTACAGATACGCAGTATTTT. Amino acid sequence: CASSQEGRGRTDTQYF.

This chain uses TRBV11-2 with TRBJ1-4, with D perhaps matching TRBD1 (5 bases). CDR1 and CDR2 (germline): SGHAT, FQNNGV. The CDR3 sequence is 16 residues long. Trimming took 3 bases from V and 7 from J, leaving 18 bases between them. The CDR3 spells CASSFSGRQAVEKLFF. The CDR3 coding sequence is TGTGCCAGCAGCTTCTCAGGGAGGCAAGCGGTTGAAAAACTGTTTTTT.

This chain links TRBV6-5 with TRBJ1-1, with D perhaps matching TRBD1 (6 bases). V lost 6 bases and J 6 bases, leaving 14 bases between the germline ends. Germline V CDR1 and CDR2: MNHEY, SVGAGI. CDR3 length: 13 residues. The CDR3 region is CASRKPGQSEAFF. The CDR3 coding sequence is TGTGCCAGCAGAAAACCGGGACAATCTGAAGCTTTCTTT.

The V call is TRBV24-1, the J call TRBJ2-5, with 10 bases fitting TRBD1. The CDR3 has 16 amino acids. Trimming removed 3 bases from V and 0 bases from J; junction bases left unmatched: 3. Germline assignment: CDR1 KGHDR and CDR2 SFDVKD. This chain's CDR3 is CATSDTGTGDQETQYF. DNA for the CDR3: TGTGCCACCAGTGATACCGGGACAGGGGACCAAGAGACCCAGTACTTC.

This chain connects TRBV6-7 to TRBJ1-2; D may be TRBD1 (5 bases). Being an ORF, TRBV6-7 has a function that is uncertain. This CDR3 is 13 amino acids long. Trimming removed 7 bases at V and 4 bases at J, with 13 bases between. CDR3 amino acids: CASTQGGTYGYTF. CDR3 sequence (DNA): TGTGCCAGCACCCAGGGAGGGACCTATGGCTACACCTTC.

Turning to this clone: A junction end diverges from the germline sequence, so it may reflect a read error. Other nucleotide sequences from this sample produce the same CDR3. J is TRBJ2-7 and V is TRBV24-1, with TRBD2 matching 7 bases. CDR1 is KGHDR and CDR2 is SFDVKD in the germline V gene. The CDR3 consists of 15 residues. CDR3 in amino acids: CATSDPSGNSYEQYF. The CDR3 DNA is TGTGCCACCAGTGATCCCAGCGGGAACTCCTACGAGCAATACTTC.

This clone was seen repeatedly, ten times or more. V and J are TRBV15 and TRBJ1-1, with 9 nucleotides matching TRBD1. The CDR3 runs 16 residues. V lost 2 bases and J lost 1; bases outside the gene matches: 5. Germline V lookup: CDR1 LNHNV, CDR2 YYDKDF (reference sequence). CDR3: CATSRYTGGANTEAFF. Written as DNA, the CDR3 is TGTGCCACCAGCAGATACACAGGGGGCGCGAACACTGAAGCTTTCTTT.

The V and J genes are TRBV28 and TRBJ1-3; 7 bases match TRBD1. This CDR3 is 15 amino acids long. Germline V CDR1 and CDR2: MDHEN, SYDVKM. Unmatched junction bases numbered 9, after V lost 6 bases and J lost 4 bases. The CDR3 DNA reads TGTGCCAGCAGCTTCCTCCTAGGGGGCGGAAACACCATATATTTT. The encoded protein is CASSFLLGGGNTIYF.

This clone was recorded once. This sequence joins TRBV5-1 and TRBJ2-7, with no clear D. V lost 1 base, J lost 5 bases, and 10 bases lay in between. Germline assignment: CDR1 SGHRS and CDR2 YFSETQ. The CDR3 has 13 amino acids. The CDR3 DNA reads as TGCGCCAGCAGCTTGTCCGGGTGGGACGAGCAGTACTTC. This translates into CASSLSGWDEQYF.

The rearrangement links TRBV5-1 to TRBJ2-1; D may be TRBD2 (7 bases). V was pared by 7 bases and J by 1 base, with 18 bases between. Germline V gene data show CDR1 as SGHRS and CDR2 as YFSETQ. CDR3 length: 16 residues. CDR3 loop: CASSGEGGTSYNEQFF. As DNA, the CDR3 is TGCGCCAGCTCAGGGGAGGGCGGGACGTCCTACAATGAGCAGTTCTTC.